The clone carrying this TCR beta chain was picked up a small number of times. Its target is unknown. The sample originates from a study of cytomegalovirus exposure and HLA in healthy donors. Study-wide points: HLA allele associations emerged for 15,000 to 20,000 TCR beta sequences in a later analysis, at 0.05 false discovery rate.

Trimming took 0 bases from V and 1 from J, leaving 7 bases between them. CDR3 size: 14 residues. Germline V gene lookup returns CDR1 SGHRS and CDR2 YFSETQ. Healthy bone marrow donors formed the donor group. The PCR was carried out with 60 Vbeta primers and 13 Jbeta primers. Some clones are missing from TCRdb's copy, which holds only in-frame ones; the method was immunoSEQ multiplex PCR. This sample has more than 130,000 clones, with around 81% found just once. The sequence was obtained from a man between 35 and 55 years old in good health and CMV-seropositive. Sequences were obtained from PBMCs. The chain couples TRBV5-1 to TRBJ2-5, with TRBD1 as a possible D gene (5 bases). The CDR3 DNA sequence: TGCGCCAGCAGCTTGGGACAGCTCCAAGAGACCCAGTACTTC. Protein: CASSLGQLQETQYF.